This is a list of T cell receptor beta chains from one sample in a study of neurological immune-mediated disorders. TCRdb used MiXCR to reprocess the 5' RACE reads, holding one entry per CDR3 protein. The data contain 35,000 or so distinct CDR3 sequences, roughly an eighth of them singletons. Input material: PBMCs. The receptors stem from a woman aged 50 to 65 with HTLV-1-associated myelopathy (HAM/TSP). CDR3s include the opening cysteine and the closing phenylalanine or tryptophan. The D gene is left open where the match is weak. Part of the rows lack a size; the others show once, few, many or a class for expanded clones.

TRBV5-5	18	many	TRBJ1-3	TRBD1	TGTGCCAGCAGCTTTAATCGACAGGGACCTTTCTCTGGAAACACCATATATTTT	CASSFNRQGPFSGNTIYF
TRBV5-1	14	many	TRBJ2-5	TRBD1	TGCGCCAGCAGCGGGACAGGGAGTCGAGAGACCCAGTACTTC	CASSGTGSRETQYF
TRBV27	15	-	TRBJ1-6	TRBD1	TGTGCCAGCAGTCCAAGACAGGGCTATAATTCACCCCTCCACTTT	CASSPRQGYNSPLHF
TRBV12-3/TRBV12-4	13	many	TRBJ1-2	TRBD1	TGTGCCAGCAGTCCAGGGACAGGGAATGGCTACACCTTC	CASSPGTGNGYTF
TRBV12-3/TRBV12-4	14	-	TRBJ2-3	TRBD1	TGTGCCAGCAGGCCGGGACAGCGTTCAAATACGCAGTATTTT	CASRPGQRSNTQYF
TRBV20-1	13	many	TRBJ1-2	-	TGCAGTGCTAAAATCGCCCTGGGGTATGGCTACACCTTC	CSAKIALGYGYTF
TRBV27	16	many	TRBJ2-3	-	TGTGCCAGCAGGGAGGGGTCAGCTCTTACCACAAATACGCAGTATTTT	CASREGSALTTNTQYF
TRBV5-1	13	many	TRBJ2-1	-	TGCGCCAGCAGCCTAACTAGGGGCAATGAGCAGTTCTTC	CASSLTRGNEQFF
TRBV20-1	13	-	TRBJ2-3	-	TGCAGTGCGTTACCTCTGGTCACAGATACGCAGTATTTT	CSALPLVTDTQYF
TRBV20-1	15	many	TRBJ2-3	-	TGCAGTGCTAGAGGGGTCGTTGGTTCAACAGATACGCAGTATTTT	CSARGVVGSTDTQYF
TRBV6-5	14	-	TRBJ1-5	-	TGTGCCAGCAGCCCAACAGGGTACAATCAGCCCCAGCATTTT	CASSPTGYNQPQHF
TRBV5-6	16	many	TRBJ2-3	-	TGTGCCAGCAACCCTGTACTAGCAGAATACACAGATACGCAGTATTTT	CASNPVLAEYTDTQYF
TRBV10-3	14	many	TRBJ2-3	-	TGTGCCAGCGCCACGGGGATGAGCACAGATACGCAGTATTTT	CASATGMSTDTQYF
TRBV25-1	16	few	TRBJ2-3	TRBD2	TGTGCCAGCAGCTCTTGGGGAGCGGGAGGCACAGATACGCAGTATTTT	CASSSWGAGGTDTQYF
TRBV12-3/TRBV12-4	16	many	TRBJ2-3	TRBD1	TGTGCCAGCAGCTATTTGATCGGACAGGGGGAAGATACGCAGTATTTT	CASSYLIGQGEDTQYF
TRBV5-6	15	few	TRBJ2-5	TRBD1	TGTGCCAGCAGCTGGGGGACAGGGGAGGGAGAGACCCAGTACTTC	CASSWGTGEGETQYF
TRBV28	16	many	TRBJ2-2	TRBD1	TGTGCCAGCAGTTTAGGAAGGGGGCGCCGCACCGGGGAGCTGTTTTTT	CASSLGRGRRTGELFF
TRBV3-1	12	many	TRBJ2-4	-	TGTGCCAGCAGCCCCTCGAGAAACATTCAGTACTTC	CASSPSRNIQYF
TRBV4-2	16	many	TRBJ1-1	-	TGTGCCAGCAGCCACTATCTGAGGGGAGGGAACACTGAAGCTTTCTTT	CASSHYLRGGNTEAFF
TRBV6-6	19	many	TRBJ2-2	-	TGTGCCAGCAGTTACGGGTCACGGGGACTGAGGATTAACACCGGGGAGCTGTTTTTT	CASSYGSRGLRINTGELFF
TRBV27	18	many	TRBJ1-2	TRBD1	TGTGCCAGCAGTCGAACCTCCACAGGGGGCCTCGGTCCTACCGGCTACACCTTC	CASSRTSTGGLGPTGYTF
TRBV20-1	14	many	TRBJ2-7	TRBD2	TGCAGTGCTAGGCTAGCGGGGGGGCCGGGTGAGCAGTACTTC	CSARLAGGPGEQYF
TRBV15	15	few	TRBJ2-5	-	TGTGCCACCAGCAGAGATCTTTGGGGTCAAGAGACCCAGTACTTC	CATSRDLWGQETQYF
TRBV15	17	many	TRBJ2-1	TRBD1	TGTGCCACCAGCAGAGAGGGCAGGGGGATCGCCTACAATGAGCAGTTCTTC	CATSREGRGIAYNEQFF